These 22 T cell receptor beta chains originate from one sample sequenced in a study of T-cell reconstitution after alpha-beta-depleted transplantation in children. It was with unique molecular identifiers that the TCRbeta library was prepared. Each CDR3 protein gets one entry after TCRdb re-called the PCR reads with MiXCR. The data contain 450,000 to 700,000 distinct CDR3 sequences, around 27% of them singletons. The sequencing here drew on PBMCs, taken before TCRalphabeta/CD19-depleted stem cell transplant. These receptors came from a boy in the first two years of life with Wiskott-Aldrich syndrome, due to receive a stem cell transplant.

The rearrangement uses TRBV25-1 and TRBJ2-2, with a tentative D call TRBD1 (5 bases). CDR1 and CDR2 from the germline V gene are MGHDK and SYGVNS. This CDR3 has 13 amino acids. V was trimmed by 2 bases and J by 7 bases, leaving 8 bases between them. The CDR3 is CASSEIGVGELFF. In nucleotides, the CDR3 is TGTGCCAGCAGTGAAATAGGGGTCGGGGAGCTGTTTTTT. Filled out from reference TRBV25-1 and TRBJ2-2, the complete variable domain reads EADIYQTPRYLVIGTGKKITLECSQTMGHDKMYWYQQDPGMELHLIHYSYGVNSTEKGDLSSESTVSRIRTEHFPLTLESARPSHTSQYLCASSEIGVGELFFGEGSRLTVL.

J is TRBJ2-7 and V is TRBV7-2; D is possibly TRBD2 (6 bases). The CDR3 consists of 14 residues. Germline lookup yields CDR1 SGHTA and CDR2 FQGNSA. Trimming pared 5 bases from V and 2 bases from J, leaving 13 bases between. CDR3 DNA sequence: TGTGCCAGCAGCCCCCCGGGGAGGCCCTACGAGCAGTACTTC. Amino acids: CASSPPGRPYEQYF.

The chain carries TRBV21-1 and TRBJ1-5. TRBV21-1 represents a pseudogene. The CDR3 has 15 residues. DNA for the CDR3: TGTGCCAGCAGCAAAGAAGCCCAATTGGATCAGCCCCAGCATTTT. This codes for CASSKEAQLDQPQHF.

This clonotype appeared a few times. The chain combines TRBV7-9 with TRBJ1-4; 7 nucleotides align to TRBD1. This CDR3 is 15 amino acids long. Germline loops: CDR1 SEHNR, CDR2 FQNEAQ (reference sequence). Unmatched junction bases numbered 4, after V lost 5 bases and J lost 1 base. CDR3 nucleotides: TGTGCCAGCAGCGGAAACAGGGGAACTAATGAAAAACTGTTTTTT. Its protein is CASSGNRGTNEKLFF.

This rearrangement joins TRBV27 to TRBJ1-6, with D uncertain. The length of the CDR3 is 14 residues. Germline V gene sequence: CDR1 MNHEY, CDR2 SMNVEV (reference sequence). V lost 0 bases to trimming and J lost 9 bases, with 9 bases between them. In DNA form, the CDR3 reads TGTGCCAGCAGTTTATCCGGGAGTGTTTCACCCCTCCACTTT. This translates into CASSLSGSVSPLHF.

This clonotype was recorded a few times. This chain links TRBV7-2 with TRBJ2-7; D possibly corresponds to TRBD2 (5 bases). This CDR3 has 14 amino acids. Deletions cut 5 bases from V and 6 bases from J, with 17 bases between. Per the germline V gene, CDR1 is SGHTA and CDR2 is FQGNSA. CDR3 bases: TGTGCCAGCAGCCTTGGACGCGTTCGGGGCGAGCAGTACTTC. Translating gives CASSLGRVRGEQYF.

This chain joins TRBV5-1 and TRBJ2-7, with TRBD2 identical over 8 bases. The V and J ends lost 1 base and 1 base, in that order; junction bases with no gene match: 4. The CDR3 has 15 residues. Germline values: CDR1 SGHRS, CDR2 YFSETQ. The CDR3 nucleotides read TGCGCCAGCAGCTTGAGCGGCGGGGGGTCCTACGAGCAGTACTTC. Residues: CASSLSGGGSYEQYF.

This clonotype was seen a handful of times. The chain is built from TRBV29-1 and TRBJ2-1; TRBD2 matches at 8 bases. Trimming removed 4 bases from V and 9 bases from J; junction bases left unmatched: 11. This CDR3 contains 14 residues. CDR1 and CDR2 (germline): SQVTM, ANQGSEA. The CDR3 is CSVGRSGGPSEQFF. DNA of the CDR3: TGCAGCGTTGGTCGCTCGGGAGGGCCTTCTGAGCAGTTCTTC.

For this clonotype: A junction boundary mismatches the germline segment, possibly from a read error. J is TRBJ2-7 and V is TRBV6-5, with D possibly TRBD1 on 6 matching bases. The germline CDR1 and CDR2 sequences are MNHEY and SVGAGI. The length of the CDR3 is 14 residues. This CDR3 reads CASTYRVVGYEQYF. The CDR3 DNA reads as TGTGCCAGCACTTACAGGGTGGTGGGCTACGAGCAGTACTTC.

This clonotype appeared a few times. This chain connects TRBV5-1 to TRBJ2-7, with a tentative D call TRBD2 (5 bases). Looked up from germline, CDR1 is SGHRS and CDR2 is YFSETQ. The germline V and J ends were trimmed by 4 bases and 3 bases, with 11 bases remaining between them. The length of the CDR3 is 13 residues. In DNA, the CDR3 is TGCGCCAGCAGCGTTGGACTCTTCTACGAGCAGTACTTC. This encodes CASSVGLFYEQYF. The full variable domain, completed using reference TRBV5-1 and TRBJ2-7, is KAGVTQTPRYLIKTRGQQVTLSCSPISGHRSVSWYQQTPGQGLQFLFEYFSETQRNKGNFPGRFSGRQFSNSRSEMNVSTLELGDSALYLCASSVGLFYEQYFGPGTRLTVT.

V gene TRBV4-1 combines with J gene TRBJ2-1; 9 nucleotides line up with TRBD2. The CDR3 runs 19 residues. From germline, CDR1 is MGHRA and CDR2 YSYEKL. Germline trimming cut 1 base from V and 5 bases from J; bases unmatched to any gene: 15. The CDR3 coding sequence is TGCGCCAGCAGCCAAGGACAGGTCTTAGCGGGAGTAGTAGACAATGAGCAGTTCTTC. Translation: CASSQGQVLAGVVDNEQFF.

The gene calls are TRBV2 and TRBJ2-7, with 13 bases lining up with TRBD2. J lost 5 bases, V lost 3 bases, and 4 bases had no gene match. CDR1 is SNHLY, CDR2 FYNNEI, per germline. This CDR3 has 15 amino acids. The CDR3 loop is CASSDGTSGNHEQYF. The CDR3 nucleotides read TGTGCCAGCAGTGACGGGACTAGCGGGAACCACGAGCAGTACTTC.

This rearrangement joins TRBV20-1 to TRBJ2-1; maybe TRBD2 (5 bases). This CDR3 is 13 amino acids long. From germline, CDR1 is DFQATT and CDR2 SNEGSKA (reference sequence). Trimming stripped 5 bases from V and 4 bases from J, with 12 bases between. CDR3 sequence: CSAQVGLYNEQFF. The CDR3 DNA sequence: TGCAGTGCTCAAGTCGGACTTTACAATGAGCAGTTCTTC.

This clonotype was counted between two and nine times. This sequence joins TRBV14 and TRBJ2-1; 7 bases match TRBD1. After removal of 4 bases from V and 10 bases from J, the junction contained 4 bases not matched to a gene. The CDR3 spans 12 residues. Germline values: CDR1 SGHDN, CDR2 FVKESK. The CDR3 spells CASSPDRWEQFF. Here the CDR3 DNA reads TGTGCCAGCAGCCCGGACAGGTGGGAGCAGTTCTTC. The full variable domain, rest sourced from reference TRBV14 and TRBJ2-1, is EAGVTQFPSHSVIEKGQTVTLRCDPISGHDNLYWYRRVMGKEIKFLLHFVKESKQDESGMPNNRFLAERTGGTYSTLKVQPAELEDSGVYFCASSPDRWEQFFGPGTRLTVL.

This clonotype has just a few counts. V and J are TRBV5-1 and TRBJ2-1, with D possibly matching TRBD2 (6 bases). This CDR3 region has 13 residues. V lost 5 bases, J lost 14 bases, and 20 bases lay in between. Germline V CDR1 and CDR2: SGHRS, YFSETQ. The CDR3 region has the DNA TGCGCCAGCAGGGAGACTAGTACCCCTTTGAAGTTCTTC. It is translated as CASRETSTPLKFF.

This chain uses TRBV2 with TRBJ2-1; 12 nucleotides align to TRBD2. After removal of 5 bases from V and 5 bases from J, the junction contained 10 bases not matched to a gene. Germline V gives CDR1 SNHLY, CDR2 FYNNEI. There are 17 residues in the CDR3. The CDR3 DNA sequence: TGTGCCAGCAGTTCTAGGTGGACTAGCGGGACCCACAATGAGCAGTTCTTC. This translates into CASSSRWTSGTHNEQFF. Together with reference TRBV2 and TRBJ2-1, the CDR3 gives the full variable domain: EPEVTQTPSHQVTQMGQEVILRCVPISNHLYFYWYRQILGQKVEFLVSFYNNEISEKSEIFDDQFSVERPDGSNFTLKIRSTKLEDSAMYFCASSSRWTSGTHNEQFFGPGTRLTVL.

In this sample, this clonotype turned up a few times. The V call is TRBV27, the J call TRBJ2-7; perhaps TRBD2 as D (5 bases). V gave up 2 bases and J gave up 3 bases, with 20 bases separating them. Germline V CDR1 and CDR2: MNHEY, SMNVEV (reference sequence). CDR3 length equals 17 residues. In DNA, the CDR3 is TGTGCCAGCAGTTTAAGGCGGGTCGGGCGTACCTACTACGAGCAGTACTTC. Translation gives CASSLRRVGRTYYEQYF.

This chain uses TRBV20-1 with TRBJ2-5; 8 bases align to TRBD2. The ends lost 5 bases at V and 0 bases at J; junction bases unmatched: 5. From germline, CDR1 is DFQATT and CDR2 SNEGSKA (reference sequence). The CDR3 spans 14 residues. CDR3 sequence reads: CSAPAGVYQETQYF. The CDR3 bases are TGCAGTGCTCCAGCGGGGGTGTACCAAGAGACCCAGTACTTC.

CDR3 in DNA: TGCGCCAGCAGCACGGACACTGAAGCTTTCTTT. This encodes CASSTDTEAFF. The V gene is TRBV5-1, the J gene TRBJ1-1; no clear D. V lost 4 bases to trimming and J lost 3 bases, with 4 bases between them. There are 11 residues in the CDR3. CDR1 and CDR2 (germline): SGHRS, YFSETQ.

This chain links TRBV4-1 with TRBJ1-1; D might be TRBD1 (5 bases). Trimming cost V 0 bases and J 0 bases, with 5 bases left between them. This CDR3 region has 14 residues. Germline values: CDR1 MGHRA, CDR2 YSYEKL. This CDR3 is CASSQEDMNTEAFF. In DNA, the CDR3 is TGCGCCAGCAGCCAAGAGGACATGAACACTGAAGCTTTCTTT.

This clonotype came up many times. The chain couples TRBV5-1 to TRBJ2-3, with 8 bases fitting TRBD2. After removal of 4 bases from V and 2 bases from J, the junction contained 3 bases not matched to a gene. This CDR3 has 14 amino acids. CDR1 and CDR2 from the germline V gene are SGHRS and YFSETQ. The CDR3 region has the DNA TGCGCCAGCAGCGGACTAGCTATCACAGATACGCAGTATTTT. Translating it yields CASSGLAITDTQYF.

V and J are TRBV7-3 and TRBJ2-2; D might be TRBD2 (7 bases). This CDR3 spans 16 amino acids. Per the germline V gene, CDR1 is SGHTA and CDR2 is FQGTGA. Between the trimmed V and J ends, which lost 4 bases and 2 bases, there was a span of 14 bases. The DNA of the CDR3 is TGTGCCAGCAGCTCCGGGGGGCTTCTCAACACCGGGGAGCTGTTTTTT. This translates into CASSSGGLLNTGELFF.